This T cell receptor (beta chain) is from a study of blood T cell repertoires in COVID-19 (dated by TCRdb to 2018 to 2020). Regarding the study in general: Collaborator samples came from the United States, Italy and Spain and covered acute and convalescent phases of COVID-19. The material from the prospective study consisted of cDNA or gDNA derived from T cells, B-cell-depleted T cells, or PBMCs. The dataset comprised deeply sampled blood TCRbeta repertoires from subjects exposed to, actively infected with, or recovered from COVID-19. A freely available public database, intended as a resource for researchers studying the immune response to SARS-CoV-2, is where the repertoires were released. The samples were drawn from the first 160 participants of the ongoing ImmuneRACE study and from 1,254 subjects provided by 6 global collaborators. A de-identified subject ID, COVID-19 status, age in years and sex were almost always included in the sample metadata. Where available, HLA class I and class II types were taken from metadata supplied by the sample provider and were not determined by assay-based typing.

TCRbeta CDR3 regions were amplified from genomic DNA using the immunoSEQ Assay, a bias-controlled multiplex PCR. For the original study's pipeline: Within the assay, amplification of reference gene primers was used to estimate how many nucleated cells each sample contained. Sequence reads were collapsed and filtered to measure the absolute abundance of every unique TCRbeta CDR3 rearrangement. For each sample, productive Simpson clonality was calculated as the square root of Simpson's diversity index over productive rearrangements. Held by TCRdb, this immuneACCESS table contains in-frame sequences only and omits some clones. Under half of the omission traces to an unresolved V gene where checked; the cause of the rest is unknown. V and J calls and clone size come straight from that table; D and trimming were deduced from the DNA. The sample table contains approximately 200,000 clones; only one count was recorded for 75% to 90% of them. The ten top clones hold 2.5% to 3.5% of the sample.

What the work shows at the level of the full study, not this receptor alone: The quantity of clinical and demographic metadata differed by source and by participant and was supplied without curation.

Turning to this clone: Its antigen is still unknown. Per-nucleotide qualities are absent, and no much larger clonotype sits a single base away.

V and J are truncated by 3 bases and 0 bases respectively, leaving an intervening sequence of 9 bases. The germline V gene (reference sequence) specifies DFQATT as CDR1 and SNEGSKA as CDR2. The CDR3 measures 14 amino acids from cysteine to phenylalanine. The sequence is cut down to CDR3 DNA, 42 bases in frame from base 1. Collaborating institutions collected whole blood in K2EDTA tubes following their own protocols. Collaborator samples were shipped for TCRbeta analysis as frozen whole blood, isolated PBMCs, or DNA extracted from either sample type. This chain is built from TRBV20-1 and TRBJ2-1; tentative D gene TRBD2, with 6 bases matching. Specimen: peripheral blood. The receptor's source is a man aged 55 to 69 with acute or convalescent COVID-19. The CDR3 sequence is CSASSGDSYNEQFF. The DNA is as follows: TGCAGTGCTAGTTCGGGGGACTCCTACAATGAGCAGTTCTTC.